What follows are 20 T cell receptor beta chains derived from one specimen sequenced in a study of cytomegalovirus exposure and HLA in healthy donors. Here immunoSEQ multiplex PCR was the method, and the copy in TCRdb shows in-frame clones only, minus some. The sample lists more than 250,000 clones; 90% were seen once. The sequenced sample consisted of PBMCs. Every receptor here comes from a woman aged 30 to 39 in good health and CMV-seronegative.

The chain links TRBV5-6 to TRBJ2-5; 11 nucleotides align to TRBD2. Trimming at V came to 4 bases and at J to 5 bases, leaving 10 bases not matched to a gene. This CDR3 region has 16 residues. CDR1 and CDR2 from the germline V gene are SGHDT and YYEEEE. DNA for the CDR3: TGTGCCAGCAGCCCCGGATCACTAGCGGGAGTGGAGACCCAGTACTTC. This translates into CASSPGSLAGVETQYF. The full variable domain, its missing parts supplied by reference TRBV5-6 and TRBJ2-5, is DAGVTQSPTHLIKTRGQQVTLRCSPKSGHDTVSWYQQALGQGPQFIFQYYEEEERQRGNFPDRFSGHQFPNYSSELNVNALLLGDSALYLCASSPGSLAGVETQYFGPGTRLLVL.

This clone was recorded once. The chain carries TRBV27 and TRBJ2-3; 8 nucleotides align to TRBD1. The CDR3 contains 15 residues. Per the germline V gene, CDR1 is MNHEY and CDR2 is SMNVEV (reference sequence). Trimming at V came to 5 bases and at J to 1 base, leaving 5 bases not matched to a gene. The CDR3 region has the DNA TGTGCCAGCAGTACGCCGGGACAGGGCACAGATACGCAGTATTTT. This encodes CASSTPGQGTDTQYF.

This clone has just a few counts. The gene calls are TRBV19 and TRBJ1-1; D gene ambiguous. V dropped 3 bases and J dropped 1 base, with 12 bases sitting between them. The CDR3 has 15 residues. Per germline, CDR1 LNHDA and CDR2 SQIVND (reference sequence). DNA of the CDR3: TGTGCCAGTAGTATGGGTTACGGGGAGAACACTGAAGCTTTCTTT. Residues: CASSMGYGENTEAFF.

This chain connects TRBV27 to TRBJ1-1, with D perhaps TRBD1 (5 bases). CDR1 MNHEY and CDR2 SMNVEV come from the germline V gene (reference sequence). Trimming cost V 4 bases and J 3 bases, with 12 bases left between them. The CDR3 has 14 residues. As DNA, the CDR3 is TGTGCCAGCAGTTCGAGGGGTTGGGACACTGAAGCTTTCTTT. This encodes CASSSRGWDTEAFF.

The gene calls are TRBV12-5 and TRBJ1-1, with 9 bases matching TRBD1. The CDR3 consists of 16 residues. CDR1 and CDR2 (germline): LGHNT, FRNRAP. V shed 5 bases and J 1 base; nucleotides not matched to a gene: 8. The chain's CDR3 is CASGAGTGRGNTEAFF. CDR3 DNA: TGTGCTAGTGGTGCCGGGACAGGGAGGGGGAACACTGAAGCTTTCTTT.

The chain links TRBV4-1 to TRBJ2-1, with a possible D match to TRBD1 (6 bases). Germline CDR1 MGHRA, CDR2 YSYEKL. V lost 1 base, J lost 7 bases, and 29 bases lay in between. The CDR3 is made up of 20 amino acids. Here the CDR3 DNA reads TGCGCCAGCAGCCAAGTCCCAGGGGAGATGGCGGTGGGAGTGAGGAATGAGCAGTTCTTC. Translated, it gives CASSQVPGEMAVGVRNEQFF.

The gene calls are TRBV6-1 and TRBJ1-4; 8 positions agree with TRBD1. Germline V CDR1 and CDR2: MNHNS, SASEGT. Trimming cost V 6 bases and J 8 bases; bases outside gene matches: 8. CDR3 length: 14 amino acids. The CDR3 region is CASRVDRGYEKLFF. DNA for the CDR3: TGTGCCAGCAGGGTTGACAGGGGATACGAAAAACTGTTTTTT.

This chain joins TRBV18 and TRBJ2-7; D is perhaps TRBD2 (6 bases). The germline V gene has CDR1 KGHSH and CDR2 LQKENI. Deletions cut 2 bases from V and 1 base from J, with 12 bases between. The CDR3 has 15 amino acids. The CDR3 reads CASSPSGSRSYEQYF. CDR3 bases: TGTGCCAGCTCACCATCCGGGAGTAGGTCCTACGAGCAGTACTTC.

This clone was picked up one time. The chain has TRBV19 and TRBJ2-5; D may be TRBD1 (7 bases). V gave up 4 bases and J gave up 5 bases, with 11 bases separating them. The V gene's germline CDR1 is LNHDA and CDR2 SQIVND (reference sequence). The CDR3 has 13 residues. In nucleotides, the CDR3 is TGTGCCAGTAGTAGCCCAGGGGGGGAGACCCAGTACTTC. This sequence encodes CASSSPGGETQYF.

The chain has TRBV29-1 and TRBJ2-3; 7 nucleotides match TRBD2. Trimming took 0 bases from V and 0 from J; bases not matched to a gene: 3. There are 15 residues in the CDR3. Germline CDR1 is SQVTM and CDR2 is ANQGSEA. CDR3 DNA sequence: TGCAGCGTTGAAGATTCCGGGGGGAGCACAGATACGCAGTATTTT. This gives the protein CSVEDSGGSTDTQYF.

A single count supports this clone. In the same sample, other DNA sequences code for this CDR3. This chain connects TRBV6-5 to TRBJ2-2; D is uncertain. CDR1 MNHEY and CDR2 SVGAGI come from the germline V gene. The length of the CDR3 is 12 residues. Trimming cost V 2 bases and J 4 bases, with 2 bases left between them. The CDR3 here is CASSYRTGELFF. For the CDR3, the DNA is TGTGCCAGCAGTTACCGCACCGGGGAGCTGTTTTTT.

This chain connects TRBV12-2 to TRBJ2-3; the table's D call TRBD2 went unverified against the DNA. TRBV12-2 is a listed pseudogene. CDR3 length: 15 residues. The chain's CDR3 is CASPLGLAGSLARYF. The CDR3 DNA sequence: TGTGCAAGCCCCTTAGGACTAGCGGGGTCACTGGCTCGGTATTTT.

The chain is built from TRBV5-6 and TRBJ2-7; the match to TRBD1 covers 9 bases. Germline V lookup: CDR1 SGHDT, CDR2 YYEEEE. J lost 5 bases, V lost 4 bases, and 16 bases had no gene match. The CDR3 runs 17 residues. In nucleotides, the CDR3 is TGTGCCAGCAGCCCGGGACAGGGCTCCACTTTTAAAAACGAGCAGTACTTC. Its translation: CASSPGQGSTFKNEQYF.

The chain uses TRBV29-1 and TRBJ2-3; D is perhaps TRBD1 (6 bases). The germline V gene encodes CDR1 SQVTM and CDR2 ANQGSEA. The CDR3 is made up of 22 amino acids. The ends were cut back, 0 bases at V and 1 base at J, with 32 bases in the middle. CDR3 in DNA: TGCAGCGTTGAAGATCCGAAACCGTCCTGTTCGGCAGGGGATGGGGGCACAGATACGCAGTATTTT. This encodes CSVEDPKPSCSAGDGGTDTQYF.

This clone was picked up one time. This chain links TRBV28 with TRBJ2-7, with 9 bases that match TRBD1. Germline CDR1 reads MDHEN; CDR2 reads SYDVKM. The ends lost 6 bases at V and 2 bases at J; junction bases unmatched: 5. CDR3 size: 14 residues. CDR3 in DNA: TGTGCCAGCAGATTGACAGGGGGTGCCTACGAGCAGTACTTC. It translates to CASRLTGGAYEQYF.

This clone was recorded only once. The rearrangement links TRBV7-2 to TRBJ2-2; 14 bases match TRBD2. Per germline, CDR1 SGHTA and CDR2 FQGNSA. Trimming cost V 5 bases and J 7 bases; bases outside gene matches: 12. The CDR3 loop spans 18 amino acids. CDR3 protein: CASSVGTSGSAGIGELFF. Here the CDR3 DNA reads TGTGCCAGCAGCGTCGGGACTAGCGGGAGCGCTGGTATCGGGGAGCTGTTTTTT.

V usage is TRBV9 and J usage is TRBJ2-5; tentative D call: TRBD2 (5 bases). From germline, CDR1 is SGDLS and CDR2 YYNGEE. This CDR3 spans 14 amino acids. The V gene lost 2 bases and the J gene lost 5 bases, with 13 bases spanning the gap. The CDR3 DNA follows: TGTGCCAGCAGCGTCGGGCCTGAGGGTGAGACCCAGTACTTC. Amino acid sequence: CASSVGPEGETQYF. The variable domain in full, with the rest retrieved from reference TRBV9 and TRBJ2-5, is DSGVTQTPKHLITATGQRVTLRCSPRSGDLSVYWYQQSLDQGLQFLIQYYNGEERAKGNILERFSAQQFPDLHSELNLSSLELGDSALYFCASSVGPEGETQYFGPGTRLLVL.

The V call is TRBV5-1, the J call TRBJ2-2, with D possibly being TRBD2 (5 bases). Germline V gene lookup returns CDR1 SGHRS and CDR2 YFSETQ. Trimming took off 0 bases at V and 0 bases at J, with 12 bases between the two ends. This CDR3 is built from 17 residues. The CDR3 nucleotides read TGCGCCAGCAGCTTGGCTGGGAGCCCAGCGAACACCGGGGAGCTGTTTTTT. Amino acid sequence: CASSLAGSPANTGELFF.

The chain has TRBV19 and TRBJ2-1; 10 bases agree with TRBD2. V dropped 5 bases and J dropped 9; count of bases not matched to a gene: 7. CDR1 and CDR2 from the germline V gene are LNHDA and SQIVND (reference sequence). The CDR3 spans 14 residues. The chain's CDR3 is CASSGTSESSEQFF. CDR3 DNA: TGTGCCAGTAGTGGGACTAGCGAGTCCAGTGAGCAGTTCTTC.

V gene TRBV7-9 combines with J gene TRBJ2-1, with 8 positions matching TRBD2. Losses at the gene ends were 4 bases for V and 10 bases for J; bases not matched to a gene: 12. CDR3 length equals 15 residues. CDR1 is SEHNR, CDR2 FQNEAQ, per germline (reference sequence). Written as DNA, the CDR3 is TGTGCCAGCAGCTCAGGAGACCATAGCGGGGCAGAGCAGTTCTTC. Protein product: CASSSGDHSGAEQFF.